The subject of this entry is one T cell receptor beta chain. This clone was recorded at least ten times. This clone's antigen is unknown. Nothing much larger sits one base from this clone, and base qualities are not available. Preparation of the library involved PCR. Instrument used: Illumina HiSeq 4000. The TCR beta-chain CDR3 region of each patient was profiled by high-throughput sequencing. From the authors' description of their analysis: CDR3 differences across clinicopathological groups were used to build a classifier for discriminating distant-metastatic papillary thyroid cancer patients. Repertoire diversity was assessed with the Shannon index, and tumor-blood repertoire similarity with the Morisita-Horn index. The public reads were reanalyzed by TCRdb: fastp trimming at Q25, MiXCR alignment, in-frame beta chains only. TCRdb, rather than the study authors, made the V and J calls. This sample gives more than 13,000 clones in total; 25% to 30% of them show up just once. The ten largest clones capture around half of the sample.

No patient had received any treatment before thyroid surgery. Using T-cell receptor beta sequencing, the study looked back at clinical samples from patients collected from about 2011 to 2018. These data are taken from a study of metastatic and nonmetastatic thyroid tumors (dated by TCRdb to about 2020). Turning to the overall study: For patients with malignant and with benign thyroid disease, the researchers compared repertoires between peripheral blood samples and tumor or nodule tissue samples.

From the cysteine through the phenylalanine, the CDR3 covers 16 amino acids. This entry keeps only the CDR3 DNA: 48 bases, framed from base 1. The germline V gene encodes CDR1 DFQATT and CDR2 SNEGSKA (reference sequence). At the junction V is shortened by 0 bases and J by 0 bases; bases outside the gene matches: 6. Findings and caveats that apply to the study as a whole: In both blood and tumor samples, TCR beta diversity was reported to be significantly higher in malignant tumors than in benign nodules.

The sequenced sample consisted of tumor tissue. Rearrangement joined TRBV20-1 to TRBJ2-3, with 7 middle bases fitting TRBD2. The clonotype originates from a male donor with papillary thyroid cancer or a benign thyroid nodule (not recorded which). Some clones in this sample may be carry-over from other donors' samples. The sequenced DNA is TGCAGTGCTAGAGACCCGGGAGGATCTAGCACAGATACGCAGTATTTT. Its amino acids are CSARDPGGSSTDTQYF.